The T cell receptor beta chain under discussion was sequenced for a study of T cell responses to AZD1222 COVID-19 vaccine. The V and J ends lost 3 bases and 6 bases, in that order; junction bases with no gene match: 2. In germline, CDR1 is DFQATT, CDR2 SNEGSKA (reference sequence). This CDR3 has 13 residues. Method: immunoSEQ multiplex PCR; TCRdb's copy keeps in-frame clones and lacks some. The table shows 100,000 to 150,000 clones, with approximately 87% occurring only once. This material consisted of peripheral blood, taken on day 0 of AZD1222 vaccination. The chain is built from TRBV20-1 and TRBJ2-1, with 10 bases that match TRBD2. The receptor comes from an adult in good health. The CDR3 here is CSASASGGNEQFF. The CDR3 DNA sequence: TGCAGTGCTAGTGCTAGCGGGGGCAATGAGCAGTTCTTC.